A single sample gave rise to the 18 T cell receptor beta chains below, sequenced in a study of cytomegalovirus exposure and HLA in healthy donors listed by TCRdb under 2017. Preparation of the library involved the immunoSEQ multiplex PCR assay. The multiplex PCR relied on a mix of 60 forward primers for TCR Vbeta segments and 13 reverse primers for TCR Jbeta segments. TCRdb limited this immuneACCESS table to in-frame rearrangements with V and J called. A share of clones is missing; checked studies link under half to unresolved V genes, and the rest is unexplained. The sample table contains 100,000 or so clones; only one count was recorded for about four fifths of them. The ten top clones hold 2% to 2.5% of the sample. Sequencing was carried out using PBMCs. Source of these receptors: a young man in good health and CMV-seronegative.

The V call is TRBV6-1, the J call TRBJ1-6, with D maybe TRBD1 (6 bases). The germline gives CDR1 MNHNS, CDR2 SASEGT. V was clipped by 3 bases and J by 10 bases, with 13 bases between them. The CDR3 has 14 amino acids. The CDR3 spells CASSDTGTRSPLHF. In nucleotides, the CDR3 is TGTGCCAGCAGTGACACCGGGACACGATCACCCCTCCACTTT.

The chain carries TRBV5-8 and TRBJ2-2; 8 nucleotides match TRBD1. The CDR3 has 20 residues. Losses at the gene ends were 0 bases for V and 2 bases for J; bases not matched to a gene: 15. Germline V gene sequence: CDR1 SGHTS, CDR2 YDEGEE. In DNA, the CDR3 is TGTGCCAGCAGCTTGGCCCTCTCCGGGCAGGGGGCGAGTAACACCGGGGAGCTGTTTTTT. Protein sequence: CASSLALSGQGASNTGELFF. The full variable domain, rest sourced from reference TRBV5-8 and TRBJ2-2, is EAGVTQSPTHLIKTRGQQATLRCSPISGHTSVYWYQQALGLGLQFLLWYDEGEERNRGNFPPRFSGRQFPNYSSELNVNALELEDSALYLCASSLALSGQGASNTGELFFGEGSRLTVL.

The chain couples TRBV10-3 to TRBJ2-3, with 10 bases matching TRBD1. The germline CDR1 and CDR2 sequences are ENHRY and SYGVKD. CDR3 size: 15 residues. V trimming: 10 bases; J trimming: 2 bases; junction bases outside the gene matches: 9. The CDR3 here is CATQPGQGHTDTQYF. The CDR3 coding sequence is TGTGCCACTCAACCGGGACAGGGGCACACAGATACGCAGTATTTT.

The table lists this clone with a few counts. The V call is TRBV19, the J call TRBJ2-3; 7 bases line up with TRBD2. Per germline, CDR1 LNHDA and CDR2 SQIVND (reference sequence). V gave up 4 bases and J gave up 5 bases; unmatched junction bases: 6. The CDR3 spans 14 residues. In nucleotides, the CDR3 is TGTGCCAGTAGTACCCGACTAGCAGTAGATACGCAGTATTTT. Its translation: CASSTRLAVDTQYF.

This rearrangement joins TRBV28 to TRBJ1-1; 8 bases are a match to TRBD1. This CDR3 comprises 14 residues. J was trimmed by 5 bases and V by 3 bases; bases with no gene match: 5. CDR1 is MDHEN and CDR2 is SYDVKM in the germline V gene. CDR3 DNA sequence: TGTGCCAGCAGTTTGAGGACAGGGCGAACTGAAGCTTTCTTT. As protein: CASSLRTGRTEAFF.

This chain links TRBV29-1 with TRBJ2-2, with TRBD2 identical over 10 bases. In germline, CDR1 is SQVTM, CDR2 ANQGSEA. The junction had 8 bases not matched to a gene; V was cut back by 4 bases and J by 0 bases. CDR3 length: 17 residues. In nucleotides, the CDR3 is TGCAGCGTTGGGGGCACTAGCGGGGCCTCGAACACCGGGGAGCTGTTTTTT. This sequence encodes CSVGGTSGASNTGELFF.

The J gene is TRBJ1-3, the V gene TRBV19; the D gene is possibly TRBD1 (5 bases). V was clipped by 10 bases and J by 4 bases, with 23 bases between them. Germline loops: CDR1 LNHDA, CDR2 SQIVND (reference sequence). CDR3 length: 16 amino acids. CDR3 loop: CAIWLDSTPGGNTIYF. The CDR3, as DNA: TGTGCCATCTGGCTTGATAGTACCCCAGGGGGAAACACCATATATTTT.

This chain links TRBV28 with TRBJ1-4, with D tentatively TRBD1 (5 bases). V was clipped by 5 bases and J by 0 bases, with 7 bases between them. CDR1 and CDR2 from the germline V gene are MDHEN and SYDVKM. The CDR3 extends over 14 amino acids. For the CDR3, the DNA is TGTGCCAGCAGTGACAGTTCAACTAATGAAAAACTGTTTTTT. This gives the protein CASSDSSTNEKLFF.

V is TRBV27 and J is TRBJ2-1, with 8 bases that match TRBD1. The germline CDR1 and CDR2 sequences are MNHEY and SMNVEV (reference sequence). The J segment lost 14 bases and the V segment lost 6 bases, leaving 9 bases of the junction unmatched. This CDR3 is built from 12 residues. This CDR3 reads CASRLGQGKEFF. For the CDR3, the DNA is TGTGCCAGCAGACTCGGACAGGGTAAGGAGTTCTTC.

V and J are TRBV7-2 and TRBJ2-7; a possible D gene is TRBD1 (6 bases). The germline CDR1 and CDR2 sequences are SGHTA and FQGNSA. This CDR3 has 13 residues. The germline V and J ends were trimmed by 6 bases and 7 bases, with 16 bases remaining between them. The CDR3 spells CASSYFQGREQYF. CDR3 coding DNA: TGTGCCAGCAGTTACTTCCAGGGGCGGGAGCAGTACTTC.

The chain carries TRBV19 and TRBJ1-2; D is undetermined. This CDR3 has 13 residues. V shed 3 bases and J shed 2 bases, with 7 bases lying between them. Germline CDR1 is LNHDA and CDR2 is SQIVND (reference sequence). The CDR3, as DNA: TGTGCCAGTAGTATCGGCGGAAACTATGGCTACACCTTC. Protein product: CASSIGGNYGYTF.

The rearrangement links TRBV28 to TRBJ2-7; unclear D gene. The CDR3 is 14 amino acids. In germline, CDR1 is MDHEN, CDR2 SYDVKM. V lost 3 bases and J lost 2, with 11 bases in between. CDR3 sequence reads: CASSFPVPPYEQYF. The CDR3 coding sequence is TGTGCCAGCAGTTTTCCGGTTCCCCCCTACGAGCAGTACTTC.

V usage is TRBV5-1 and J usage is TRBJ1-1, with D unclear. The CDR3 is made up of 15 amino acids. V lost 0 bases and J lost 11, with 20 bases in between. Per the germline V gene, CDR1 is SGHRS and CDR2 is YFSETQ. CDR3 protein: CASSLESVGFAGAFF. Here the CDR3 DNA reads TGCGCCAGCAGCTTGGAGTCGGTGGGGTTTGCGGGGGCTTTCTTT.

The chain carries TRBV6-6 and TRBJ2-1; 9 nucleotides line up with TRBD2. CDR1 MNHNY and CDR2 SVGAGI come from the germline V gene (reference sequence). V trimming: 5 bases; J trimming: 8 bases; junction bases outside the gene matches: 13. The CDR3 spans 16 residues. The CDR3 DNA reads as TGTGCCAGCAGTCACCTACAAGGCGGGGGGGCCCATGAGCAGTTCTTC. It yields the protein CASSHLQGGGAHEQFF.

CDR3 amino acids: CASSLPEIGELFF. The CDR3 coding sequence is TGTGCCAGCAGCCTTCCCGAGATCGGGGAGCTGTTTTTT. The V call is TRBV7-2, the J call TRBJ2-2; D is undetermined. The CDR3 runs to 13 residues. The germline V gene encodes CDR1 SGHTA and CDR2 FQGNSA. Trimming removed 5 bases at V and 7 bases at J, with 11 bases between.

For this clone: Germline and junction disagree at one end, which may indicate a read error. The chain combines TRBV30 with TRBJ1-2; TRBD1 matches 7 bases. Germline CDR1 reads GTSNPN; CDR2 reads SVGIG (reference sequence). This CDR3 region has 12 residues. The CDR3 protein is CACRDSTYGYPF. The CDR3 bases are TGTGCCTGCAGGGACAGCACTTATGGCTACCCCTTC.

V gene TRBV30 combines with J gene TRBJ1-5; D not certain. The CDR3 contains 18 residues. V gave up 5 bases and J gave up 1 base, with 24 bases separating them. Germline V gene sequence: CDR1 GTSNPN, CDR2 SVGIG (reference sequence). The CDR3 DNA follows: TGTGCCTGGGGGAGGAAAGGGCCAAATCCTAAAAGCAATCAGCCCCAGCATTTT. Translation gives CAWGRKGPNPKSNQPQHF.

The chain links TRBV19 to TRBJ2-2; the D gene is possibly TRBD1 (6 bases). Trimming took 5 bases from V and 3 from J, leaving 13 bases between them. Germline-derived CDR1 and CDR2 are LNHDA and SQIVND (reference sequence). This CDR3 has 15 residues. The DNA for the CDR3 is TGTGCCAGTAGTCTACAGGGTAGCGACACCGGGGAGCTGTTTTTT. This codes for CASSLQGSDTGELFF.